What follows are 2 T cell receptor beta chains derived from one specimen sequenced in a study of cytomegalovirus exposure and HLA in healthy donors. PCR employed 60 Vbeta and 13 Jbeta primers. The repertoire was sequenced with immunoSEQ multiplex PCR; TCRdb's copy has only in-frame clones and lacks some. The data contain around 180,000 clones, 85% to 90% of them singletons. Sample: PBMCs. The receptors stem from a woman younger than 30 in good health and CMV-seronegative.

This clone is a singleton in its sample. The gene calls are TRBV2 and TRBJ1-4, with D uncertain. V was trimmed by 6 bases and J by 0 bases, leaving 11 bases between them. CDR3 length: 15 amino acids. Germline CDR1 is SNHLY and CDR2 is FYNNEI. The CDR3, as DNA: TGTGCCAGCAGCAGACAACCCGCAACTAATGAAAAACTGTTTTTT. Protein: CASSRQPATNEKLFF.

The chain couples TRBV5-4 to TRBJ2-7; the D gene is possibly TRBD2 (5 bases). The ends were cut back, 2 bases at V and 5 bases at J, with 11 bases in the middle. CDR1 and CDR2 (germline): SGHNT, YYREEE (reference sequence). The CDR3 sequence is 13 residues long. In DNA form, the CDR3 reads TGTGCCAGCAGCTTTATATCCGGGAACGAGCAGTACTTC. Residues: CASSFISGNEQYF.